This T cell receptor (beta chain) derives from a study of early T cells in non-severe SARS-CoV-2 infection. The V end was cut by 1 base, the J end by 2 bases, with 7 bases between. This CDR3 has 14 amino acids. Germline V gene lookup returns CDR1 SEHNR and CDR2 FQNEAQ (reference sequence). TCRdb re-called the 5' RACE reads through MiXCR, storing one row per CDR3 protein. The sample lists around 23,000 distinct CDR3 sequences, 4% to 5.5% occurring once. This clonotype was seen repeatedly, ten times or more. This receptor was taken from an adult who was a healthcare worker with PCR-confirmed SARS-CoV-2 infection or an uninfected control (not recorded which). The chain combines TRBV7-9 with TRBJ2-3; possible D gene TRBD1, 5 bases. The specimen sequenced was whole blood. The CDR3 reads CASSLGRVTDTQYF. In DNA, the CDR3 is TGTGCCAGCAGCTTAGGCAGGGTCACAGATACGCAGTATTTT.